Listed below are T cell receptor beta chains from one sample, sequenced in a study of coeliac disease. Repertoires were generated with immunoSEQ multiplex PCR, while TCRdb's copy carries only in-frame clones and drops some. The sample includes a few thousand clones, approximately 69% of them seen just once. The sequenced material came from lymphocytes from the gut lamina propria. The receptors originated from a woman aged 40-49 years. The CDR3 runs from the conserved cysteine through the conserved F or W. Each record gives: D gene, J gene, V gene, clone size, CDR3 DNA, CDR3 protein. D genes are given only for firm matches. A row's size may be missing; if present it is once, few, many or a size class.

>TRBD2|TRBJ2-2|TRBV29-1|medium-sized
TGCAGCGTTAGGGGACTAGCGGGAAGAACCGGGGAGCTGTTTTTT
CSVRGLAGRTGELFF
>-|TRBJ2-5|TRBV21-1|-
TGTGCCAGCAGCAAAGTGGGGGCTAGCGGGAAAGAGACCCAGTACTTC
CASSKVGASGKETQYF
>-|TRBJ1-5|TRBV28|once
TGTGCCAGCAGTTATACAGAGTCGCAGCCCCAGCATTTT
CASSYTESQPQHF
>TRBD1|TRBJ1-1|TRBV27|-
TGTGCCAGCAGTTCGGACAGGGGGCGGACTGAAGCTTTCTTT
CASSSDRGRTEAFF
>TRBD2|TRBJ2-1|TRBV11-1|-
TGTGCCAGCAGCTTTGAACTAGCGGGAGTAAATGAGCAGTTCTTC
CASSFELAGVNEQFF
>-|TRBJ1-1|TRBV10-2|few
TGCGCCAGCACTGACAGGATGAACACTGAAGCTTTCTTT
CASTDRMNTEAFF
>TRBD1|TRBJ2-5|TRBV28|-
TGTGCCAGCAGTCGCGGGACAGGGCTCACGCAGACCCAGTACTTC
CASSRGTGLTQTQYF
>TRBD2|TRBJ2-7|TRBV28|-
TGTGCCAGCAGTATCCCTGGGGGGGTTTACGAGCAGTACTTC
CASSIPGGVYEQYF
>-|TRBJ2-7|TRBV5-4|-
TGTGCCAGCAGCCTACAGGGTGGGTACGAGCAGTACTTC
CASSLQGGYEQYF
>TRBD1|TRBJ2-1|TRBV5-1|-
TGCGCCAGCAGCCCTAGGGACAGGGCCTACTACAATGAGCAGTTCTTC
CASSPRDRAYYNEQFF
>-|TRBJ1-4|TRBV5-1|-
TGCGCCAGCAGCTTGAGCAGGGGTGGTGAAAAACTGTTTTTT
CASSLSRGGEKLFF
>-|TRBJ2-7|TRBV5-6|few
TGTGCCAGCAGCGGAGAACAGGACCTCGAATACGAGCAGTACTTC
CASSGEQDLEYEQYF
>TRBD1|TRBJ1-1|TRBV28|few
TGTGCCAGCAGTTTAACCTCACCTACGGTCTGGACAGGAAGGGGCACTGAAGCTTTCTTT
CASSLTSPTVWTGRGTEAFF
>TRBD1|TRBJ2-7|TRBV11-2|-
TGTGCCAGCAGCTTAGCATCAGGGGGACGGGGCGAGCAGTACTTC
CASSLASGGRGEQYF
>TRBD2|TRBJ2-1|TRBV7-9|-
TGTGCCAGCAGCTTGACTAGCGGGAGGGCCAATGAGCAGTTCTTC
CASSLTSGRANEQFF
>-|TRBJ2-5|TRBV28|-
TGTGCCAGCAGTTTTGGACGGGGGAGAGGGCGAGAGACCCAGTACTTC
CASSFGRGRGRETQYF
>-|TRBJ1-2|TRBV30|-
TGTGCCTGGAGCGTATCCCCTGGCTACACCTTC
CAWSVSPGYTF
>TRBD2|TRBJ2-3|TRBV4-2|-
TGTGCCAGCAGCCCCCCTAGAGGGACTAGCGGCACAGATACGCAGTATTTT
CASSPPRGTSGTDTQYF
>TRBD2|TRBJ2-3|TRBV9|-
TGTGCCAGCAGCGACACTAGCGGAAGCACAGATACGCAGTATTTT
CASSDTSGSTDTQYF
>-|TRBJ1-1|TRBV29-1|-
TGCAGCGTAGCCCAGTCTACGGGGAACACTGAAGCTTTCTTT
CSVAQSTGNTEAFF
>TRBD1|TRBJ1-2|TRBV4-2|large
TGTGCCAGCAGCCCTGGGGACAGGCGAGGCTATGGCTACACCTTC
CASSPGDRRGYGYTF
>TRBD1|TRBJ2-5|TRBV5-1|-
TGCGCCAGCAGCTGGACGGGACAGATTAAAGAGACCCAGTACTTC
CASSWTGQIKETQYF
>TRBD1|TRBJ2-1|TRBV7-9|-
TGTGCCAGCAGCGAAACCACCGGGACAGGGGAGTTCTTC
CASSETTGTGEFF
>-|TRBJ1-1|TRBV27|-
TGTGCCGTCGCCCGGAAGGGGGATACTGAAGCTTTCTTT
CAVARKGDTEAFF
>TRBD1|TRBJ2-1|TRBV28|-
TGTGCCAGCAGTAATCAGGGGGCCGTTACCAACAATGAGCAGTTCTTC
CASSNQGAVTNNEQFF
>TRBD2|TRBJ2-2|TRBV28|once
TGTGCCAGCAGCCCGGGACTAGCGGGAATCGGAACCGGGGAGCTGTTTTTT
CASSPGLAGIGTGELFF
>-|TRBJ2-7|TRBV6-1|once
TGTGCCAGCAGTGGAGGACTGGCCTACGAGCAGTACTTC
CASSGGLAYEQYF
>TRBD1|TRBJ1-1|TRBV6-1|few
TGTGCCAGCATTAGACAGGGGGAGACCACTGAAGCTTTCTTT
CASIRQGETTEAFF
>TRBD1|TRBJ1-4|TRBV19|-
TGTGCCAGTAGTTCCGGGACAGGGGGCGAAAAACTGTTTTTT
CASSSGTGGEKLFF
>-|TRBJ2-5|TRBV27|once
TGTGCCAGCAGTTCCCGCGGGGCGGGAAAGACCCAGTACTTC
CASSSRGAGKTQYF
>-|TRBJ1-3|TRBV2|once
TGTGCCAGCAGTGAAAGCTCAGGACTTGGAAACACCATATATTTT
CASSESSGLGNTIYF
>-|TRBJ2-2|TRBV11-2|-
TGTGCCAGCAGCTTTTCGCGGGAAAACACCGGGGAGCTGTTTTTT
CASSFSRENTGELFF
>-|TRBJ1-2|TRBV19|-
TGTGCCAGTAACCAAGGAGGGCAGAACTATGGCTACACCTTC
CASNQGGQNYGYTF
>TRBD2|TRBJ2-3|TRBV9|-
TGTGCCAGCAGCGATAGCGGGAGGGCCACAGATACGCAGTATTTT
CASSDSGRATDTQYF
>-|TRBJ1-1|TRBV5-5|once
TGTGCCAGCAGCCCGCGCGACAGGACCATGAACACTGAAGCTTTCTTT
CASSPRDRTMNTEAFF